One T cell receptor beta chain is described in this entry. The antigen remains undetermined. CDR3 length equals 15 residues. The V gene lost 0 bases and the J gene lost 1 base, with 9 bases spanning the gap. Germline CDR1 reads ENHRY; CDR2 reads SYGVKD. Assay execution proceeded at the deep level. TCRdb's copy holds only in-frame clones and misses some; the assay was immunoSEQ multiplex PCR. The sample lists approximately 100,000 clones; 55% to 70% were seen once. This sample is part of a study of shared clonotypes between healthy human individuals. General study results and limits: Blood was the sole source, and tissue repertoires probably differ.

The clonotype originates from a woman in her twenties or thirties in good health. The source material was memory CD8+ T cells sorted from blood. Subset meaning: CD45RO+ cells pooled with CCR7-negative TemRA cells. The chain joins TRBV10-3 to TRBJ2-5, with D possibly called TRBD1 or TRBD2 (5 bases each). CDR3 nucleotide sequence: TGTGCCATCAGTGAGTCCCTGGGGACCCAAGAGACCCAGTACTTC. The encoded protein is CAISESLGTQETQYF.